The 6 T cell receptor beta chains below come from one sample, sequenced in a study of cytomegalovirus exposure and HLA in healthy donors. The PCR used 60 Vbeta and 13 Jbeta primers. The data were produced by immunoSEQ multiplex PCR, yet TCRdb's version contains in-frame clones alone and is incomplete. The top ten clones hold approximately 0.7% of a sample with 150,000 to 200,000 clones, 70% to 85% of them seen once. The sequenced material came from PBMCs. The receptors were sampled from a woman in her thirties or forties in good health and CMV-seronegative.

The count of this clone is one. The CDR3 loop is CASSIPLRRKLFF. The CDR3 region has the DNA TGTGCCAGTAGTATCCCATTGCGGCGAAAACTGTTTTTT. The genes are TRBV19 and TRBJ1-4; D uncertain. Trimming removed 3 bases from V and 10 bases from J, with 12 bases in between. In germline, CDR1 is LNHDA, CDR2 SQIVND (reference sequence). CDR3 length: 13 amino acids.

The chain is built from TRBV5-4 and TRBJ2-1, with 10 bases lining up with TRBD2. This CDR3 is built from 16 residues. Trimming at V came to 4 bases and at J to 4 bases, leaving 8 bases not matched to a gene. The germline gives CDR1 SGHNT, CDR2 YYREEE (reference sequence). The chain's CDR3 is CASSPGGLAVYNEQFF. In DNA, the CDR3 is TGTGCCAGCAGCCCCGGTGGACTAGCGGTTTACAATGAGCAGTTCTTC.

The chain carries TRBV19 and TRBJ2-1, with D possibly TRBD1 on 8 matching bases. The CDR3 consists of 21 residues. The germline V gene encodes CDR1 LNHDA and CDR2 SQIVND (reference sequence). The ends were cut back, 5 bases at V and 5 bases at J, with 34 bases in the middle. For the CDR3, the DNA is TGTGCCAGTAGTGCCTGGGACAGGAGCCCCTCGGGTCGTGCGGGAGACAATGAGCAGTTCTTC. Translation: CASSAWDRSPSGRAGDNEQFF.

This chain connects TRBV5-6 to TRBJ1-2, with D tentatively TRBD1 (6 bases). The CDR3 runs to 15 residues. Trimming shortened V by 1 base and J by 4 bases, and 14 bases separated the two germline ends. The germline V gene has CDR1 SGHDT and CDR2 YYEEEE. Here the CDR3 reads CASSLLPGAPYGYTF. DNA for the CDR3: TGTGCCAGCAGCTTGTTACCAGGGGCACCCTATGGCTACACCTTC. Complete variable domain (other parts from reference TRBV5-6 and TRBJ1-2): DAGVTQSPTHLIKTRGQQVTLRCSPKSGHDTVSWYQQALGQGPQFIFQYYEEEERQRGNFPDRFSGHQFPNYSSELNVNALLLGDSALYLCASSLLPGAPYGYTFGSGTRLTVV.

The gene calls are TRBV6-5 and TRBJ2-7; 7 bases agree with TRBD2. V lost 0 bases to trimming and J lost 3 bases; unmatched junction nucleotides: 8. The germline V gene has CDR1 MNHEY and CDR2 SVGAGI. CDR3 length: 16 amino acids. The CDR3 protein is CASSYSRQAGVYEQYF. The CDR3 DNA reads as TGTGCCAGCAGTTACTCTCGGCAGGCGGGGGTCTACGAGCAGTACTTC.

V gene TRBV9 combines with J gene TRBJ2-3; 7 nucleotides match TRBD2. This CDR3 contains 15 residues. Germline CDR1 SGDLS, CDR2 YYNGEE. J gave up 0 bases and V 5 bases, and 6 bases lay outside the gene matches. The DNA for the CDR3 is TGTGCCAGCAGTCGCTCTAGCGGTAGCACAGATACGCAGTATTTT. This codes for CASSRSSGSTDTQYF.